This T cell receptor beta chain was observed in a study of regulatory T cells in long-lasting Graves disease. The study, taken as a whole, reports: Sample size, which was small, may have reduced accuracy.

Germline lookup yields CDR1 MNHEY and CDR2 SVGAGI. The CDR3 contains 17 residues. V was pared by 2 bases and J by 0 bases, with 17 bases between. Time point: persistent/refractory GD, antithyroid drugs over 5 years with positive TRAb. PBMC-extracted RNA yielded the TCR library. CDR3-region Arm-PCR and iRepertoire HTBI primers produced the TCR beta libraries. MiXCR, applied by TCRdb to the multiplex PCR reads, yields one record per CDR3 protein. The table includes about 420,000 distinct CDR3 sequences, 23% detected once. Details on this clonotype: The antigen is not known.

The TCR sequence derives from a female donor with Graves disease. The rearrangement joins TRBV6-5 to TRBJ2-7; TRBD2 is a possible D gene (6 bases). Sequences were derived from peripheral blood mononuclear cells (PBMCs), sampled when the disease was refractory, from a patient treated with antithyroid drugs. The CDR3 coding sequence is TGTGCCAGCAGTTACCCGATGGGCGGGGAAAGCTCCTACGAGCAGTACTTC. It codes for CASSYPMGGESSYEQYF.